This TCR beta chain stems from a study of T cells in Graves' hyperthyroidism and ophthalmopathy. From RNA transcripts, TCR beta CDR3 regions were amplified. First-round RT-PCR with HTBI primers amplified the TCR CDR3 region. Using its own MiXCR run on the multiplex PCR reads, TCRdb lists one record per CDR3 protein. The repertoire holds about 300,000 distinct CDR3 sequences, with less than 30% as singletons. V lost 6 bases to trimming and J lost 2 bases, with 8 bases between them. Germline CDR1 is DFQATT and CDR2 is SNEGSKA (reference sequence). The CDR3 totals 12 residues. V and J are TRBV20-1 and TRBJ1-5; possible D gene TRBD1, 5 bases. The receptor comes from a man aged 40-55 years with Graves' hyperthyroidism that later progressed to Graves' ophthalmopathy. The sequenced sample consisted of blood. CDR3 region: CSAEQGNQPQHF. In DNA, the CDR3 is TGCAGTGCGGAACAGGGCAATCAGCCCCAGCATTTT.